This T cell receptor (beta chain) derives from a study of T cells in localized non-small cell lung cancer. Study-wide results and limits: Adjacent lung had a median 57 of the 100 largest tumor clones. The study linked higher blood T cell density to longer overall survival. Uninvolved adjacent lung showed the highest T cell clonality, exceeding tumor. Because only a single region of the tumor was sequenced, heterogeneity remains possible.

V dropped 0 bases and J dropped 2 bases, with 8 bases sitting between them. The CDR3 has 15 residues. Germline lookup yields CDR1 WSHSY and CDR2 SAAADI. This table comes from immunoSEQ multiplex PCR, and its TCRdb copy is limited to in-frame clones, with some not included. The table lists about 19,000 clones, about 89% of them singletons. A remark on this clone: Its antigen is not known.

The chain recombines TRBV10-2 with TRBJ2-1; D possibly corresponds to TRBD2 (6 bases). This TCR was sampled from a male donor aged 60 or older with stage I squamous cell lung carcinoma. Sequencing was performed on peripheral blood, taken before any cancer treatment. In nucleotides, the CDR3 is TGCGCCAGCAGTGAGTCTATAGCGGCCTACAATGAGCAGTTCTTC. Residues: CASSESIAAYNEQFF.